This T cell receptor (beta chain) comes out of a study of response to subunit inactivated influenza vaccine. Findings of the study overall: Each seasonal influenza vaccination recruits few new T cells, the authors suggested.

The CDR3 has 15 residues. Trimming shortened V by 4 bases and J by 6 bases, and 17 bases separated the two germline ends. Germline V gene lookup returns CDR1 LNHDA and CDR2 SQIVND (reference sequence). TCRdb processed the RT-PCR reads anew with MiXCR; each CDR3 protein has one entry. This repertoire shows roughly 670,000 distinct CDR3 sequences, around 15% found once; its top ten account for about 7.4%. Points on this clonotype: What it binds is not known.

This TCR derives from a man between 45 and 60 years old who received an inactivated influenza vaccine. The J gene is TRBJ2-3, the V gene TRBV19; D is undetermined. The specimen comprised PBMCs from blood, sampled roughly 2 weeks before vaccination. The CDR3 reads CASSNPFPVPDTQYF. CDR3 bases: TGTGCCAGTAGTAATCCATTCCCCGTCCCGGATACGCAGTATTTT.